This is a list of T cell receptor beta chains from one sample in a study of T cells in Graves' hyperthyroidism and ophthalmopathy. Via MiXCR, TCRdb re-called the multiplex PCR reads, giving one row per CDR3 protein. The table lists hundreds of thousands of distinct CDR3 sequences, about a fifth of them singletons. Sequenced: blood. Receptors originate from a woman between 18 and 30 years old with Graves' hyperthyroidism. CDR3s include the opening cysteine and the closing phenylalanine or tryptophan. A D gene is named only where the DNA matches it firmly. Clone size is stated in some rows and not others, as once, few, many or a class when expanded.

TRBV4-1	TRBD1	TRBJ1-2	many	CASSQRPGQDYGYTF	TGCGCCAGCAGCCAAAGGCCGGGACAGGACTATGGCTACACCTTC
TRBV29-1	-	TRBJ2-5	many	CSVATGRRETQYF	TGCAGCGTTGCTACGGGGCGAAGGGAGACCCAGTACTTC
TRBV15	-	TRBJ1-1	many	CATMPGRGTEAFF	TGTGCCACCATGCCAGGGAGGGGGACTGAAGCTTTCTTT
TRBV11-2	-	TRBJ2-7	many	CASSHQGYLYEQYF	TGTGCCAGCAGCCACCAGGGCTACCTCTACGAGCAGTACTTC
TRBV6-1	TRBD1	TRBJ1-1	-	CASSEATGRVTEAFF	TGTGCCAGCAGTGAAGCGACAGGGAGGGTCACTGAAGCTTTCTTT
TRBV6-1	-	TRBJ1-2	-	CASSPPADGGYGYTF	TGTGCCAGCAGCCCCCCGGCAGATGGGGGCTATGGCTACACCTTC
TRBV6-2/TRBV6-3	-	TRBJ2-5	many	CASSYSGHQETQYF	TGTGCCAGCAGTTACTCGGGTCACCAAGAGACCCAGTACTTC
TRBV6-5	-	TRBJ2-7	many	CASAKGGGYEQYF	TGTGCCAGCGCTAAGGGGGGGGGCTACGAGCAGTACTTC
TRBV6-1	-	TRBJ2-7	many	CASSELGIHEQYF	TGTGCCAGCAGTGAACTGGGCATCCACGAGCAGTACTTC
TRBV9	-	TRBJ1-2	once	CASSVDEVVGYGYTF	TGTGCCAGCAGCGTAGACGAGGTGGTCGGCTATGGCTACACCTTC
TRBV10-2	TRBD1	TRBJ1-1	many	CASSGQGVDTEAFF	TGCGCCAGCAGCGGACAGGGAGTCGACACTGAAGCTTTCTTT
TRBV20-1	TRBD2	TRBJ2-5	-	CSEIPGLAGGRETQYF	TGCAGCGAAATCCCGGGACTAGCGGGGGGGCGAGAGACCCAGTACTTC
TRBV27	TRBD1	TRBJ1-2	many	CASMMAATGGAGYTF	TGTGCCAGCATGATGGCCGCGACAGGGGGAGCGGGCTACACCTTC
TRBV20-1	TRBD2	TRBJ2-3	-	CSWGGGNTDTQYF	TGCAGCTGGGGGGGGGGGAACACAGATACGCAGTATTTT
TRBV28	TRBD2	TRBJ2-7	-	CASSLAGVNEQYF	TGTGCCAGCAGTCTAGCGGGAGTGAACGAGCAGTACTTC
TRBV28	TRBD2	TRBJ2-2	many	CASSPVAGTSLRELFF	TGTGCCAGCAGCCCCGTAGCCGGGACTAGCTTGAGGGAGCTGTTTTTT
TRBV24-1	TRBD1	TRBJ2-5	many	CATSPLEAGQGRETQYF	TGTGCCACCAGTCCCCTTGAAGCGGGACAGGGTAGGGAGACCCAGTACTTC
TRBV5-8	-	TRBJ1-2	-	CASSLGLSYGYTF	TGTGCCAGCAGCCTGGGACTGTCTTATGGCTACACCTTC
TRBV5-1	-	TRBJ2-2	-	CASSFSQRPGELFF	TGCGCCAGCAGCTTTTCCCAGCGTCCCGGGGAGCTGTTTTTT
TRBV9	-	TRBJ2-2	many	CASSTSPHRGGNTGELFF	TGTGCCAGCAGCACGAGCCCCCACCGCGGGGGCAACACCGGGGAGCTGTTTTTT
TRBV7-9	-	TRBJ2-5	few	CASSLENQETQYF	TGTGCCAGCAGCTTAGAAAACCAAGAGACCCAGTACTTC
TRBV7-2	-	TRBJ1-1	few	CASSQGEGVSTDAFF	TGTGCCAGCAGCCAGGGAGAGGGCGTAAGCACTGACGCTTTCTTT
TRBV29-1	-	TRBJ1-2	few	CSVEDLTRDTNYGYTF	TGCAGCGTTGAAGATCTGACCCGGGACACCAACTATGGCTACACCTTC
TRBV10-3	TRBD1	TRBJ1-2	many	CASGTVLDGYTF	TGTGCCTCCGGGACAGTGCTTGATGGCTACACCTTC
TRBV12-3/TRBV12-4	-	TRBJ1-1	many	CASSLYSAGPDTEAFF	TGTGCCAGCAGTTTATATTCCGCAGGGCCAGATACTGAAGCTTTCTTT
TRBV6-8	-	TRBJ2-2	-	CASTRENSSNTGELFF	TGTGCCAGCACTCGAGAGAACAGCTCGAACACCGGGGAGCTGTTTTTT
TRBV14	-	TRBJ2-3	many	CASSPNIGGSSTDTQYF	TGTGCCAGCAGTCCAAATATTGGGGGGTCTAGCACAGATACGCAGTATTTT
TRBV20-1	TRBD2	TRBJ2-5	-	CSATILAGETQYF	TGCAGTGCTACGATACTAGCGGGGGAGACCCAGTACTTC
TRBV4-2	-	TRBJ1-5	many	CASSRGRRPGNQPQHF	TGTGCCAGCAGCCGAGGCCGCCGGCCGGGCAATCAGCCCCAGCATTTT
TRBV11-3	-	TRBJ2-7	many	CASSLVPTGLHEQYF	TGTGCCAGCAGCTTAGTCCCGACGGGATTGCACGAGCAGTACTTC
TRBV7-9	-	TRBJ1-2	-	CASSSTGLYGYSF	TGTGCCAGCAGCTCTACAGGGCTCTATGGCTACTCCTTC
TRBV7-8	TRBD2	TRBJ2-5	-	CASSRGTNGAETQYF	TGTGCCAGCAGCCGGGGGACTAATGGGGCAGAGACCCAGTACTTC
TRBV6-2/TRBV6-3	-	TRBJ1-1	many	CASRDMTNTEAFF	TGTGCCAGCAGAGACATGACGAACACTGAAGCTTTCTTT
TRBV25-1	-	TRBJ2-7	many	CASGRVSEQYF	TGTGCCAGCGGCAGGGTCTCCGAGCAGTACTTC
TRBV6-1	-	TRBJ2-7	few	CASKVRQDYEQYF	TGTGCCAGCAAAGTAAGACAAGACTACGAGCAGTACTTC
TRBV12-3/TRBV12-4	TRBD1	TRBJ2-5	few	CASSLARQGKTQYF	TGTGCCAGCAGTTTAGCGCGACAGGGAAAGACCCAGTACTTC
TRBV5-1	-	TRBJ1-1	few	CASSQDRYNTEAFF	TGCGCCAGCAGCCAAGACAGGTATAACACTGAAGCTTTCTTT
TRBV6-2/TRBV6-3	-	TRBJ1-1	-	CASSYIPGLLMAFDIGTEAFF	TGTGCCAGCAGTTACATACCGGGACTACTTATGGCTTTTGACATTGGCACTGAAGCTTTCTTT
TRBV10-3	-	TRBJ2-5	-	CAISESQGGETQYF	TGTGCCATCAGTGAGTCGCAGGGCGGGGAGACCCAGTACTTC
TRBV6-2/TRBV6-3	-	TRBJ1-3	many	CASRPTRTVNGNTIYF	TGTGCCAGCAGACCCACCCGGACAGTAAATGGAAACACCATATATTTT
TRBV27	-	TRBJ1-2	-	CASSFPQGTGYTF	TGTGCCAGCAGTTTCCCCCAGGGGACTGGCTACACCTTC
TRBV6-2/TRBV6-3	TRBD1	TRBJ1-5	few	CASSTGVVGNQPRHF	TGTGCCAGCAGTACAGGGGTAGTGGGCAATCAGCCCCGGCATTTT
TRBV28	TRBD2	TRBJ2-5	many	CASSFSPGLTKETQYF	TGTGCCAGCAGTTTCTCCCCGGGACTAACAAAAGAGACCCAGTACTTC
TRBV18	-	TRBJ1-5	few	CASSPASRAQPQHF	TGTGCCAGCTCACCGGCGTCTCGGGCTCAGCCCCAGCATTTT
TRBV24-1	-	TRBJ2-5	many	CATMDTTASQETQYF	TGTGCCACCATGGACACCACGGCCTCCCAAGAGACCCAGTACTTC
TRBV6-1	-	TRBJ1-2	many	CASRITDTAYGYTF	TGTGCCAGCAGGATCACGGACACCGCCTATGGCTACACCTTC
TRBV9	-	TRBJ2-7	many	CASSLEGQPYEQYF	TGTGCCAGCAGCCTCGAAGGACAGCCCTACGAGCAGTACTTC
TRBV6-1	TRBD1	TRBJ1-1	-	CASTRGQGNTEAFF	TGTGCCAGCACCCGGGGACAGGGTAACACTGAAGCTTTCTTT
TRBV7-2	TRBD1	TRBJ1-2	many	CASSTAGGQGYTF	TGTGCCAGCAGCACAGCAGGGGGCCAAGGCTACACCTTC
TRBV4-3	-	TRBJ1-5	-	CASSQMLMSGGRGNQPQHF	TGCGCCAGCAGCCAAATGCTAATGTCGGGGGGAAGGGGCAATCAGCCCCAGCATTTT
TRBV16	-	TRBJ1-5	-	CASSPSGRNQPQHF	TGTGCCAGCAGCCCCTCGGGGCGCAATCAGCCCCAGCATTTT